A selection of T cell receptor beta chains follows, all from one sample in a study of blood T cell repertoires in COVID-19. TCRdb's table, derived via immunoSEQ multiplex PCR, lists solely in-frame clones and lacks some. The sample holds tens of thousands of clones, roughly nine tenths seen once. The specimen was peripheral blood. All receptors derive from a woman aged 80 or older with active or convalescent COVID-19. Each CDR3 is given with its conserved first and last residue. A D gene is named only where the DNA matches it firmly. Rows give clone size only sometimes, using once, few, many, or a class for an expanded clone.

cdr3_aa: CASSPWTSGGVGETQYF
cdr3_nt: TGTGCCAGCAGTCCATGGACTAGCGGGGGGGTTGGAGAGACCCAGTACTTC
d_call: TRBD2
clone_size: NA
j_call: TRBJ2-5
v_call: TRBV28

cdr3_aa: CASSSLGTEQFF
cdr3_nt: TGTGCCAGCAGCTCCCTAGGCACGGAGCAGTTCTTC
d_call: NA
clone_size: NA
j_call: TRBJ2-1
v_call: TRBV7-9

cdr3_aa: CASSEARTGVGTEAFF
cdr3_nt: TGTGCCAGCAGTGAAGCCCGGACAGGGGTAGGCACTGAAGCTTTCTTT
d_call: TRBD1
clone_size: NA
j_call: TRBJ1-1
v_call: TRBV2

cdr3_aa: CASSPPLDRTTSSYTF
cdr3_nt: TGTGCCAGCAGCCCCCCCTTGGACAGGACGACCTCAAGCTACACCTTC
d_call: TRBD1
clone_size: NA
j_call: TRBJ1-2
v_call: TRBV7-9

cdr3_aa: CASSFGSDYGYTF
cdr3_nt: TGTGCCAGCAGTTTCGGCAGCGACTATGGCTACACCTTC
d_call: NA
clone_size: NA
j_call: TRBJ1-2
v_call: TRBV27

cdr3_aa: CASSETGGDEQFF
cdr3_nt: TGTGCCAGCAGTGAAACGGGAGGCGATGAGCAGTTCTTC
d_call: TRBD2
clone_size: NA
j_call: TRBJ2-1
v_call: TRBV6-1

cdr3_aa: CASSPNSGDGTDTQYF
cdr3_nt: TGTGCCAGCTCACCCAACAGCGGAGACGGCACAGATACGCAGTATTTT
d_call: NA
clone_size: NA
j_call: TRBJ2-3
v_call: TRBV18

cdr3_aa: CASSVEAMGGLNEQFF
cdr3_nt: TGTGCCAGCAGCGTAGAAGCTATGGGGGGGCTAAATGAGCAGTTCTTC
d_call: NA
clone_size: NA
j_call: TRBJ2-1
v_call: TRBV9

cdr3_aa: CASSQQIAGVPYEQYF
cdr3_nt: TGCGCCAGCAGCCAGCAAATAGCGGGGGTACCCTACGAGCAGTACTTC
d_call: TRBD2
clone_size: NA
j_call: TRBJ2-7
v_call: TRBV4-1

cdr3_aa: CASSLLAGARTGELFF
cdr3_nt: TGTGCCAGCAGTTTATTAGCGGGGGCCCGCACCGGGGAGCTGTTTTTT
d_call: TRBD2
clone_size: NA
j_call: TRBJ2-2
v_call: TRBV28

cdr3_aa: CASSQEWANTYEQYF
cdr3_nt: TGTGCCAGCAGCCAAGAATGGGCAAACACTTACGAGCAGTACTTC
d_call: NA
clone_size: NA
j_call: TRBJ2-7
v_call: TRBV4-2

cdr3_aa: CASSIPGQGGEKLFF
cdr3_nt: TGTGCCAGCAGCATTCCGGGACAGGGAGGTGAAAAACTGTTTTTT
d_call: TRBD1
clone_size: NA
j_call: TRBJ1-4
v_call: TRBV5-4

cdr3_aa: CASTKAPGGRNEQYF
cdr3_nt: TGTGCCAGCACCAAAGCGCCGGGGGGCAGGAACGAGCAGTACTTC
d_call: NA
clone_size: NA
j_call: TRBJ2-7
v_call: TRBV5-4

cdr3_aa: CASSRTGQANEKLFF
cdr3_nt: TGTGCCAGCAGCAGGACGGGACAGGCTAATGAAAAACTGTTTTTT
d_call: TRBD1
clone_size: NA
j_call: TRBJ1-4
v_call: TRBV27

cdr3_aa: CASSQEQGYEQYF
cdr3_nt: TGCGCCAGCAGCCAAGAACAGGGCTACGAGCAGTACTTC
d_call: NA
clone_size: NA
j_call: TRBJ2-7
v_call: TRBV4-1

cdr3_aa: CASSLQGTNYGYTF
cdr3_nt: TGTGCCAGTAGTTTGCAGGGGACTAACTATGGCTACACCTTC
d_call: NA
clone_size: NA
j_call: TRBJ1-2
v_call: TRBV19

cdr3_aa: CASSYTGDDQPQHF
cdr3_nt: TGTGCCAGCAGCTACACAGGGGATGATCAGCCCCAGCATTTT
d_call: TRBD1
clone_size: NA
j_call: TRBJ1-5
v_call: TRBV7-9

cdr3_aa: CATRRSSNEKLFF
cdr3_nt: TGTGCCACTCGGAGGTCGTCTAATGAAAAACTGTTTTTT
d_call: NA
clone_size: NA
j_call: TRBJ1-4
v_call: TRBV27

cdr3_aa: CASSGQGGSLAKNIQYF
cdr3_nt: TGTGCCAGCAGTGGACAGGGGGGCAGCCTAGCCAAAAACATTCAGTACTTC
d_call: TRBD1
clone_size: NA
j_call: TRBJ2-4
v_call: TRBV6-1

cdr3_aa: CASSPGHRGIRVTEAFF
cdr3_nt: TGTGCCAGCAGCCCTGGACACAGGGGGATTAGGGTGACTGAAGCTTTCTTT
d_call: TRBD1
clone_size: NA
j_call: TRBJ1-1
v_call: TRBV11-2

cdr3_aa: CASTPGGSGTEAFF
cdr3_nt: TGTGCCAGCACCCCGGGGGGGTCGGGGACTGAAGCTTTCTTT
d_call: NA
clone_size: NA
j_call: TRBJ1-1
v_call: TRBV27

cdr3_aa: CASSLAGNHQPQHF
cdr3_nt: TGTGCCAGCAGCCTCGCAGGGAACCATCAGCCCCAGCATTTT
d_call: NA
clone_size: NA
j_call: TRBJ1-5
v_call: TRBV9

cdr3_aa: CASSLTATTNTGELFF
cdr3_nt: TGTGCCAGCAGCTTAACAGCCACGACGAACACCGGGGAGCTGTTTTTT
d_call: NA
clone_size: once
j_call: TRBJ2-2
v_call: TRBV7-3

cdr3_aa: CASSLTGLGNEQFF
cdr3_nt: TGTGCCAGCAGCCTAACGGGACTCGGCAATGAGCAGTTCTTC
d_call: NA
clone_size: NA
j_call: TRBJ2-1
v_call: TRBV7-3

cdr3_aa: CAWRGGFNQPQHF
cdr3_nt: TGTGCCTGGAGGGGGGGGTTCAATCAGCCCCAGCATTTT
d_call: NA
clone_size: few
j_call: TRBJ1-5
v_call: TRBV30

cdr3_aa: CASSSQLPSGGSDTQYF
cdr3_nt: TGTGCCAGCAGCTCCCAGCTTCCCAGCGGGGGATCAGATACGCAGTATTTT
d_call: TRBD2
clone_size: NA
j_call: TRBJ2-3
v_call: TRBV7-9

cdr3_aa: CASSPRQGPYGYTF
cdr3_nt: TGTGCCAGCAGCCCAAGACAGGGACCCTATGGCTACACCTTC
d_call: TRBD1
clone_size: NA
j_call: TRBJ1-2
v_call: TRBV7-9

cdr3_aa: CASSVDREFTGELFF
cdr3_nt: TGTGCCAGCAGCGTGGACAGGGAATTCACGGGGGAGCTGTTTTTT
d_call: TRBD1
clone_size: NA
j_call: TRBJ2-2
v_call: TRBV5-4

cdr3_aa: CASSLVVTPRETQYF
cdr3_nt: TGTGCCAGCAGCTTAGTCGTCACCCCGAGAGAGACCCAGTACTTC
d_call: NA
clone_size: NA
j_call: TRBJ2-5
v_call: TRBV7-2

cdr3_aa: CASSRDRAGNTIYF
cdr3_nt: TGTGCCAGTAGTAGGGACAGGGCCGGAAACACCATATATTTT
d_call: TRBD1
clone_size: few
j_call: TRBJ1-3
v_call: TRBV19

cdr3_aa: CASSQDRGGAGELFF
cdr3_nt: TGCGCCAGCAGCCAAGATCGAGGGGGGGCCGGGGAGCTGTTTTTT
d_call: NA
clone_size: few
j_call: TRBJ2-2
v_call: TRBV4-3

cdr3_aa: CASSPRDWAYNEQFF
cdr3_nt: TGTGCCAGTAGTCCCCGGGACTGGGCCTACAATGAGCAGTTCTTC
d_call: NA
clone_size: NA
j_call: TRBJ2-1
v_call: TRBV19

cdr3_aa: CATVFGLEKTQYF
cdr3_nt: TGTGCCACCGTTTTTGGACTAGAGAAGACCCAGTACTTC
d_call: TRBD2
clone_size: once
j_call: TRBJ2-5
v_call: TRBV2

cdr3_aa: CSVRSGGDGNEQFF
cdr3_nt: TGCAGCGTCCGAAGCGGGGGGGATGGCAATGAGCAGTTCTTC
d_call: TRBD2
clone_size: NA
j_call: TRBJ2-1
v_call: TRBV29-1

cdr3_aa: CASSQGLQGNYGYTF
cdr3_nt: TGCGCCAGCAGCCAAGGTCTACAGGGGAACTATGGCTACACCTTC
d_call: TRBD1
clone_size: NA
j_call: TRBJ1-2
v_call: TRBV4-1

cdr3_aa: CASSVTRGSNQPQHF
cdr3_nt: TGTGCCAGTAGTGTAACAAGGGGGAGCAATCAGCCCCAGCATTTT
d_call: NA
clone_size: NA
j_call: TRBJ1-5
v_call: TRBV19

cdr3_aa: CAWSSSYSNQPQHF
cdr3_nt: TGTGCCTGGAGTTCCTCCTATAGCAATCAGCCCCAGCATTTT
d_call: NA
clone_size: NA
j_call: TRBJ1-5
v_call: TRBV30

cdr3_aa: CATSGSSGGFNEQFF
cdr3_nt: TGTGCCACCAGTGGCTCTAGCGGGGGTTTTAATGAGCAGTTCTTC
d_call: TRBD2
clone_size: NA
j_call: TRBJ2-1
v_call: TRBV24-1

cdr3_aa: CASSQLAGRSGANVLTF
cdr3_nt: TGTGCCAGCAGCCAGCTAGCGGGAAGATCTGGGGCCAACGTCCTGACTTTC
d_call: TRBD2
clone_size: NA
j_call: TRBJ2-6
v_call: TRBV4-2

cdr3_aa: CASREQGRSGNTIYF
cdr3_nt: TGTGCCAGCAGGGAGCAGGGAAGATCAGGAAACACCATATATTTT
d_call: NA
clone_size: NA
j_call: TRBJ1-3
v_call: TRBV6-5

cdr3_aa: CAWSSTTGGNQPQHF
cdr3_nt: TGTGCCTGGAGTTCAACTACAGGGGGCAATCAGCCCCAGCATTTT
d_call: TRBD1
clone_size: NA
j_call: TRBJ1-5
v_call: TRBV30

cdr3_aa: CASSMTSGGSYEQYF
cdr3_nt: TGTGCCAGCAGCATGACTAGCGGGGGTTCCTACGAGCAGTACTTC
d_call: TRBD2
clone_size: NA
j_call: TRBJ2-7
v_call: TRBV5-4

cdr3_aa: CASSLTRELFF
cdr3_nt: TGTGCCAGCAGCTTGACTCGGGAGCTGTTTTTT
d_call: NA
clone_size: NA
j_call: TRBJ2-2
v_call: TRBV5-6

cdr3_aa: CASSPWTGDRQETQYF
cdr3_nt: TGTGCCAGCAGCCCTTGGACAGGGGACAGGCAAGAGACCCAGTACTTC
d_call: TRBD1
clone_size: NA
j_call: TRBJ2-5
v_call: TRBV28

cdr3_aa: CASSVAGVPDYEQFF
cdr3_nt: TGTGCCAGCAGCGTAGCCGGGGTGCCCGACTATGAGCAGTTCTTC
d_call: NA
clone_size: NA
j_call: TRBJ2-1
v_call: TRBV9

cdr3_aa: CASSSPTRGETQYF
cdr3_nt: TGTGCCAGCAGTTCACCCACCAGGGGTGAGACCCAGTACTTC
d_call: NA
clone_size: NA
j_call: TRBJ2-5
v_call: TRBV28

cdr3_aa: CASSNSDRKSGYTF
cdr3_nt: TGTGCCAGCAGCAATTCCGACAGGAAGAGCGGCTACACCTTC
d_call: NA
clone_size: NA
j_call: TRBJ1-2
v_call: TRBV27

cdr3_aa: CAITETGSYNSPLHF
cdr3_nt: TGTGCCATCACTGAGACAGGCTCCTATAATTCACCCCTCCACTTT
d_call: NA
clone_size: NA
j_call: TRBJ1-6
v_call: TRBV10-3

cdr3_aa: CASSLARTGGNEQYF
cdr3_nt: TGCGCCAGCAGCTTGGCCCGGACAGGGGGCAACGAGCAGTACTTC
d_call: TRBD1
clone_size: NA
j_call: TRBJ2-7
v_call: TRBV5-1